Below, 11 T cell receptor beta chains from the same sample are listed, as sequenced in a study of shared clonotypes between healthy human individuals. Profiled with immunoSEQ multiplex PCR; TCRdb holds only in-frame clones, not every one. The sample shows around 2.5 million clones, approximately 93% of them seen only once. The sample was naive CD4+ T cells from PBMCs. Documented subset: CD45RA+ positively selected. Receptors originate from a man in his late teens or twenties in good health. Some clones in this sample may be carry-over from other donors' samples.

V usage is TRBV7-3 and J usage is TRBJ2-3; D might be TRBD1 (6 bases). Germline assignment: CDR1 SGHTA and CDR2 FQGTGA. CDR3 length: 16 residues. V lost 1 base and J 1 base, leaving 12 bases between the germline ends. Written as DNA, the CDR3 is TGTGCCAGCAGCTTAATGGGGGCCATGGGCACAGATACGCAGTATTTT. Translation: CASSLMGAMGTDTQYF.

The V call is TRBV21-1, the J call TRBJ2-4; the table's D call TRBD1 went unverified against the DNA. TRBV21-1 is noted as a pseudogene. This CDR3 comprises 12 residues. CDR3 residues: CAGHLAKNIQYF. The DNA of the CDR3 is TGTGCCGGACATTTAGCCAAAAACATTCAGTACTTC.

V and J are TRBV10-3 and TRBJ1-4; maybe TRBD1 (6 bases). The germline V gene encodes CDR1 ENHRY and CDR2 SYGVKD. Trimming stripped 2 bases from V and 5 bases from J, with 18 bases between. This CDR3 spans 17 amino acids. CDR3 bases: TGTGCCATCAGTGAGCGTCACCAGGGACAAGGAAATGAAAAACTGTTTTTT. Translating it yields CAISERHQGQGNEKLFF.

Worth noting for this clone: The sample has other DNA sequences that encode this CDR3 too. The V call is TRBV29-1, the J call TRBJ2-3; D gene ambiguous. The V end was cut by 5 bases, the J end by 0 bases, with 0 bases between. This CDR3 has 10 residues. Germline lookup yields CDR1 SQVTM and CDR2 ANQGSEA. The CDR3 loop reads CSVSTDTQYF. The DNA of the CDR3 is TGCAGCGTTAGCACAGATACGCAGTATTTT.

The gene calls are TRBV7-6 and TRBJ2-7; TRBD2 might be the D (6 bases). CDR1 is SGHVS, CDR2 FNYEAQ, per germline. The CDR3 covers 14 residues. V gave up 6 bases and J gave up 5 bases, with 17 bases separating them. The CDR3 DNA sequence: TGTGCCAGCAGGCATCGGGAGTTCGGGGACGAGCAGTACTTC. Its protein is CASRHREFGDEQYF.

V is TRBV14 and J is TRBJ2-1; 7 nucleotides line up with TRBD2. V was clipped by 4 bases and J by 5 bases; unmatched bases: 11. Per the germline V gene, CDR1 is SGHDN and CDR2 is FVKESK. The CDR3 length is 16 residues. The CDR3 DNA is TGTGCCAGCAGCCCCCGCCGGGCTAGCGGAAACAATGAGCAGTTCTTC. The encoded protein is CASSPRRASGNNEQFF.

The genes are TRBV7-3 and TRBJ1-1, with D hard to call. Trimming shortened V by 1 base and J by 2 bases, and 17 bases separated the two germline ends. This CDR3 is 17 amino acids long. CDR1 and CDR2 from the germline V gene are SGHTA and FQGTGA. In nucleotides, the CDR3 is TGTGCCAGCAGCTTAAGCGGTAGGGTAGGGTTAAACACTGAAGCTTTCTTT. Translating gives CASSLSGRVGLNTEAFF.

The genes are TRBV5-1 and TRBJ2-2; D is unresolved. The CDR3 contains 16 residues. Between the trimmed V and J ends, which lost 1 base and 5 bases, there was a span of 15 bases. The germline gives CDR1 SGHRS, CDR2 YFSETQ. CDR3 DNA sequence: TGCGCCAGCAGCTTGCAAGGCCAGCAATTTACCGGGGAGCTGTTTTTT. It codes for CASSLQGQQFTGELFF.

The gene calls are TRBV27 and TRBJ1-1; 8 nucleotides match TRBD1. Germline trimming cut 3 bases from V and 4 bases from J; bases unmatched to any gene: 13. This CDR3 is built from 17 residues. CDR1 is MNHEY and CDR2 is SMNVEV in the germline V gene (reference sequence). The CDR3 here is CASSFQGQAQRGTEAFF. The CDR3 DNA follows: TGTGCCAGCAGTTTTCAGGGACAGGCTCAAAGGGGCACTGAAGCTTTCTTT.

Regarding this clone: The same CDR3 arises from other DNA sequences in this sample as well. The chain recombines TRBV18 with TRBJ2-7; perhaps D is TRBD1 or TRBD2 (5 bases each). The germline CDR1 and CDR2 sequences are KGHSH and LQKENI. CDR3 length: 13 amino acids. V shed 6 bases and J shed 2 bases, with 11 bases lying between them. CDR3 coding DNA: TGTGCCAGCTCCCGGGGCCAGACCTACGAGCAGTACTTC. It codes for CASSRGQTYEQYF. Full variable domain (outside the CDR3, taken from reference TRBV18 and TRBJ2-7): NAGVMQNPRHLVRRRGQEARLRCSPMKGHSHVYWYRQLPEEGLKFMVYLQKENIIDESGMPKERFSAEFPKEGPSILRIQQVVRGDSAAYFCASSRGQTYEQYFGPGTRLTVT.

The chain recombines TRBV11-1 with TRBJ2-7; D is ambiguous. The CDR3 loop spans 14 amino acids. Germline loops: CDR1 SGHAT, CDR2 FQDESV (reference sequence). V gave up 1 base and J gave up 0 bases, with 7 bases separating them. The CDR3 loop is CASSLDRSSYEQYF. The CDR3 DNA reads TGTGCCAGCAGCTTAGATAGGAGCTCCTACGAGCAGTACTTC.